These T cell receptor beta chains were read from a single sample in a study of blood T cell repertoires in COVID-19. Data came from immunoSEQ multiplex PCR; TCRdb stores just in-frame clones and leaves some out. The data contain about 420,000 clones, approximately 90% of them seen just once; the ten biggest clones take up 0.75% to 0.85%. The sample comprised peripheral blood. Receptors originate from a man aged 18 to 29 with COVID-19, enrolled during active disease. CDR3s leave out the opening cysteine and the closing phenylalanine or tryptophan. A D gene is named only where the DNA matches it firmly.

V gene	D gene	CDR3 length	CDR3 protein
TRBV7-8	-	13	ASSFGDPSGNTIY
TRBV24-1	TRBD1	13	ATSDSRTGGNEQF
TRBV6-4	-	14	ASSALGPDSNSPLH
TRBV11-2	-	15	ASSLESFGTSLNEQF
TRBV19	-	17	ASSIGKDFSEYSYNEQF
TRBV28	TRBD2	15	ASMAPGGRGNTGELF
TRBV7-7	-	13	ASSQGKGQFYEQY
TRBV30	TRBD2	14	AWSRLAGTSTGELF
TRBV7-7	TRBD1	13	ASSVAGGAGGELF
TRBV30	-	10	AWSVQVYEQY
TRBV11-3	TRBD2	13	ASSWLAGGLNEQF
TRBV7-9	-	14	ASSPHTSEANEKLF
TRBV1	-	9	TSSPQGIQY
TRBV9	TRBD2	11	ASSRTSGYEQY
TRBV7-9	-	15	ASSTSLRGALLGEQY
TRBV27	-	13	ASSLSAEGAGEQF
TRBV7-8	-	15	ASSSDSLPSSGNTIY